This T cell receptor beta chain came from a study of cytomegalovirus exposure and HLA in healthy donors. In the study overall: Earlier work reported 117 million unique TCR beta sequences from about 179 million T cells. Broader study findings: Clonal expansion, a later analysis showed, was greater in HLA-associated TCR beta chains than in equally common others. In vitro work confirmed that a few CMV-associated chains recognize CMV antigens.

A remark on this clone: Antigen unknown.

Trimming left V 2 bases short and J 1 base short, with 9 bases between. Germline V gives CDR1 SGHNT, CDR2 YENEEA. The CDR3 covers 15 residues. This PCR relied on a set of 60 Vbeta primers and 13 Jbeta primers. The assay was immunoSEQ multiplex PCR, and TCRdb's table has in-frame clones only and misses some. The sample records 140,000 to 150,000 clones, over 60% being singletons. The rearrangement uses TRBV11-3 and TRBJ1-3; D not resolved. Material: PBMCs. The sequence was collected from a woman aged 18-35 years in good health and CMV-seronegative. The DNA for the CDR3 is TGTGCCAGCAGCTTACAGCGCATTTCTGGAAACACCATATATTTT. It yields the protein CASSLQRISGNTIYF.